This passage covers 17 T cell receptor beta chains from one sample sequenced in a study of blood T cell repertoires in COVID-19. TCRdb's copy holds only in-frame clones and misses some; the assay was immunoSEQ multiplex PCR. The repertoire consists of more than 200,000 clones, with around nine tenths occurring once and the leading ten covering around 0.7%. Sequences were obtained from peripheral blood. The receptors were gathered from a man between 35 and 55 years old with acute or convalescent COVID-19.

The V and J genes are TRBV6-5 and TRBJ2-7; 7 bases fit TRBD1. The CDR3 totals 14 residues. Per germline, CDR1 MNHEY and CDR2 SVGAGI. V lost 4 bases, J lost 0 bases, and 3 bases stayed unmatched. The CDR3 spells CASSSGQVSYEQYF. CDR3 nucleotides: TGTGCCAGCAGTTCCGGACAGGTCTCCTACGAGCAGTACTTC.

This rearrangement joins TRBV6-1 to TRBJ2-7; D remains ambiguous. Trimming took 2 bases from V and 0 from J, leaving 11 bases between them. The CDR3 runs 15 residues. The germline V gene has CDR1 MNHNS and CDR2 SASEGT. The CDR3 region has the DNA TGTGCCAGCAGTGAATTCGGCCCTAGCTCCTACGAGCAGTACTTC. It codes for CASSEFGPSSYEQYF.

V and J are TRBV7-2 and TRBJ1-6; TRBD1 aligns across 10 bases. CDR3 length equals 18 residues. V lost 5 bases and J lost 10; bases outside the gene matches: 17. The germline V gene encodes CDR1 SGHTA and CDR2 FQGNSA. As DNA, the CDR3 is TGTGCCAGCAGCAAAACAGGACAGGGGGAAGGGGCTAGGTCACCCCTCCACTTT. It codes for CASSKTGQGEGARSPLHF.

The chain has TRBV19 and TRBJ1-6, with D perhaps matching TRBD1 (5 bases). Germline V gives CDR1 LNHDA, CDR2 SQIVND (reference sequence). The CDR3 is 14 residues long. Trimming left V 4 bases short and J 10 bases short, with 14 bases between. CDR3 in DNA: TGTGCCAGTAGTACGGCGGGGCGACGATCACCCCTCCACTTT. Protein: CASSTAGRRSPLHF.

V usage is TRBV20-1 and J usage is TRBJ1-2, with D maybe TRBD1 (6 bases). Per germline, CDR1 DFQATT and CDR2 SNEGSKA (reference sequence). The CDR3 spans 11 residues. V was clipped by 8 bases and J by 8 bases, with 15 bases between them. CDR3 sequence (DNA): TGCAGTACCGGACAGATGGAAGGCTACACCTTC. It translates to CSTGQMEGYTF.

The V gene is TRBV4-3, the J gene TRBJ2-2; TRBD2 matches 13 bases. This CDR3 is 17 amino acids long. After removal of 4 bases from V and 1 base from J, the junction contained 3 bases not matched to a gene. Germline V gene data show CDR1 as LGHNA and CDR2 as YSLEER. Written as DNA, the CDR3 is TGCGCCAGCAGCCCTGGACTAGCGGGAGAGAACACCGGGGAGCTGTTTTTT. Protein: CASSPGLAGENTGELFF.

This chain uses TRBV3-1 (or the pseudogene TRBV3-2) with TRBJ1-6; TRBD1 aligns across 8 bases. Trimming removed 1 base from V and 7 bases from J; junction bases left unmatched: 6. This CDR3 is built from 16 residues. Per germline, CDR1 LGHDT and CDR2 YNNKEL (reference sequence). This chain's CDR3 is CASSQAGQGRNSPLHF. The CDR3 coding sequence is TGTGCCAGCAGCCAAGCCGGACAGGGCCGAAATTCACCCCTCCACTTT.

The chain recombines TRBV6-5 with TRBJ1-2, with D tentatively TRBD1 (6 bases). V shed 2 bases and J shed 5 bases, with 12 bases lying between them. This CDR3 has 14 residues. CDR1 is MNHEY, CDR2 SVGAGI, per germline. DNA for the CDR3: TGTGCCAGCAGTTACGCGGGGGGCGGATATGGCTACACCTTC. It codes for CASSYAGGGYGYTF.

This chain uses TRBV9 with TRBJ1-1; 7 bases fit TRBD1. Germline-derived CDR1 and CDR2 are SGDLS and YYNGEE. V lost 4 bases to trimming and J lost 3 bases; unmatched junction nucleotides: 3. This CDR3 has 13 amino acids. This CDR3 is CASSLDRDTEAFF. The CDR3 bases are TGTGCCAGCAGCCTCGACAGGGACACTGAAGCTTTCTTT. Together with reference TRBV9 and TRBJ1-1, the CDR3 gives the full variable domain: DSGVTQTPKHLITATGQRVTLRCSPRSGDLSVYWYQQSLDQGLQFLIQYYNGEERAKGNILERFSAQQFPDLHSELNLSSLELGDSALYFCASSLDRDTEAFFGQGTRLTVV.

The chain couples TRBV4-1 to TRBJ2-1, with 10 bases fitting TRBD2. The V segment lost 1 base and the J segment 5 bases; nucleotides outside the gene matches: 5. In germline, CDR1 is MGHRA, CDR2 YSYEKL. The CDR3 runs to 16 residues. The CDR3 region is CASSQVGTSADNEQFF. Here the CDR3 DNA reads TGCGCCAGCAGCCAAGTTGGGACTAGCGCGGACAATGAGCAGTTCTTC.

This clone was seen a single time. The chain couples TRBV6-6 to TRBJ2-3; 10 bases line up with TRBD2. Per the germline V gene, CDR1 is MNHNY and CDR2 is SVGAGI (reference sequence). V shed 4 bases, J shed 3 bases, and the junction held 7 bases outside the gene matches. This CDR3 has 16 residues. This CDR3 reads CASSSPAGGVTDTQYF. The DNA of the CDR3 is TGTGCCAGCAGTTCCCCAGCGGGAGGGGTTACAGATACGCAGTATTTT.

The chain recombines TRBV5-1 with TRBJ2-6; 11 positions match TRBD2. CDR1 is SGHRS and CDR2 is YFSETQ in the germline V gene. Losses at the gene ends were 5 bases for V and 4 bases for J; bases not matched to a gene: 14. The CDR3 extends over 19 amino acids. The CDR3 sequence is CASRVVLAGGGPGANVLTF. CDR3 DNA: TGCGCCAGCAGGGTCGTCCTAGCGGGAGGAGGGCCCGGGGCCAACGTCCTGACTTTC.

This clone appeared once. The chain links TRBV3-1 (or the pseudogene TRBV3-2) to TRBJ1-3, with 7 bases identical to TRBD1. CDR1 is LGHDT and CDR2 is YNNKEL in the germline V gene (reference sequence). J was trimmed by 0 bases and V by 5 bases; bases with no gene match: 7. The CDR3 length is 16 residues. The CDR3, as DNA: TGTGCCAGCAGCACACAGGGGCTGAGCTCTGGAAACACCATATATTTT. Translated: CASSTQGLSSGNTIYF.

The chain joins TRBV9 to TRBJ2-7, with a weak D call TRBD1 (6 bases). CDR1 and CDR2 (germline): SGDLS, YYNGEE. CDR3 length equals 14 residues. Trimming left V 2 bases short and J 4 bases short, with 13 bases between. CDR3 sequence reads: CASSVRQDPYEQYF. The CDR3 DNA reads TGTGCCAGCAGCGTCAGACAGGACCCTTACGAGCAGTACTTC.

The chain is built from TRBV11-2 and TRBJ2-7, with TRBD2 as a possible D gene (7 bases). Germline V gives CDR1 SGHAT, CDR2 FQNNGV. V shed 0 bases and J shed 3 bases, with 12 bases lying between them. The CDR3 covers 15 residues. The CDR3: CASSLENREGYEQYF. CDR3 bases: TGTGCCAGCAGCTTAGAAAACAGGGAGGGCTACGAGCAGTACTTC.

The rearrangement links TRBV11-1 to TRBJ1-4; D not resolved. Germline CDR1 and CDR2: SGHAT and FQDESV (reference sequence). Trimming stripped 1 base from V and 8 bases from J, with 8 bases between. CDR3 size: 13 residues. CDR3 nucleotides: TGTGCCAGCAGCTTAGGTCGAGAGGAAAAACTGTTTTTT. Amino acid sequence: CASSLGREEKLFF.

This chain joins TRBV4-1 and TRBJ2-7; the match to TRBD1 covers 8 bases. The CDR3 consists of 15 residues. J lost 7 bases, V lost 4 bases, and 12 bases had no gene match. Looked up from germline, CDR1 is MGHRA and CDR2 is YSYEKL. The chain's CDR3 is CASSRDRGPPGEQYF. The CDR3 nucleotides are TGCGCCAGCAGCCGTGACAGGGGCCCTCCCGGGGAGCAGTACTTC.